This TCR beta chain originates from a study of blood T cell repertoires in COVID-19. Only in-frame clones appear in the TCRdb table, and some are missing; sequencing was by immunoSEQ multiplex PCR. The sample shows 300,000 to 350,000 clones, about 90% of them seen only once. V gave up 1 base and J gave up 6 bases, with 11 bases separating them. The CDR3 covers 14 residues. Germline V CDR1 and CDR2: SGHAT, FQNNGV. Sequences were obtained from peripheral blood. This receptor was identified in a woman aged 18-35 years who had recovered from COVID-19. The chain recombines TRBV11-2 with TRBJ2-3; D gene ambiguous. The DNA for the CDR3 is TGTGCCAGCAGCTTAGGGTCCGGAGAGGATACGCAGTATTTT. This codes for CASSLGSGEDTQYF.